Listed here are 24 T cell receptor beta chains from one sample, sequenced in a study of T cells in Graves' hyperthyroidism and ophthalmopathy (dated by TCRdb to about 2019). Library generation was performed with multiplex PCR. Reads for this sample came from an Illumina HiSeq 2000. Amplification of TCR beta CDR3 regions was carried out from RNA transcripts. For the first round of RT-PCR on the TCR CDR3, the HTBI primer set was used together with the Qiagen OneStep RT-PCR kit. The public reads were reanalyzed by TCRdb: fastp trimming at Q25, MiXCR alignment, in-frame beta chains only. Rows are combined by CDR3 protein, so each entry shows the most common genes and DNA. The sample profile shows approximately 520,000 distinct CDR3 sequences; more than 20% of them were found once. The top ten clonotypes cover around a quarter of the sample. The specimen sequenced was blood. The receptors derive from a young man with Graves' hyperthyroidism.

This clonotype was counted only a few times. The junction departs from the called germline gene at one end, perhaps through a read error. The V and J genes are TRBV10-3 and TRBJ2-5, with D hard to call. Germline values: CDR1 ENHRY, CDR2 SYGVKD. The CDR3 is 13 amino acids. The CDR3: CAISESRQEAQYF. CDR3 coding DNA: TGTGCCATCAGTGAGTCCCGACAAGAGGCCCAGTACTTC.

This clonotype appeared many times. V gene TRBV6-1 combines with J gene TRBJ1-6; 11 bases line up with TRBD1. Germline-derived CDR1 and CDR2 are MNHNS and SASEGT. The CDR3 spans 15 residues. V lost 5 bases and J lost 9; bases outside the gene matches: 6. CDR3 sequence reads: CASSSGTGGSSPLHF. The DNA of the CDR3 is TGTGCCAGCAGTAGTGGGACAGGGGGAAGTTCACCCCTCCACTTT.

This clonotype has a count of ten or more. This chain joins TRBV6-1 and TRBJ1-2, with 8 bases aligning to TRBD1. V dropped 3 bases and J dropped 4; count of bases not matched to a gene: 7. CDR1 is MNHNS and CDR2 is SASEGT in the germline V gene. This CDR3 region has 15 residues. In DNA, the CDR3 is TGTGCCAGCAGTGATACGGACAGGGATGGCTATGGCTACACCTTC. Its translation: CASSDTDRDGYGYTF.

The chain uses TRBV15 and TRBJ2-5; D perhaps matches TRBD2 (6 bases). The CDR3 is 13 residues long. Trimming left V 3 bases short and J 2 bases short, with 7 bases between. Germline values: CDR1 LNHNV, CDR2 YYDKDF (reference sequence). The CDR3 protein is CATSRDYQETQYF. CDR3 in DNA: TGTGCCACCAGCAGGGACTATCAAGAGACCCAGTACTTC.

Ten or more counts support this clonotype. The rearrangement uses TRBV7-9 and TRBJ1-2; no clear D gene. Deletions cut 4 bases from V and 1 base from J, with 10 bases between. Germline V CDR1 and CDR2: SEHNR, FQNEAQ (reference sequence). The CDR3 loop spans 14 amino acids. CDR3 protein: CASSSSRINYGYTF. CDR3 nucleotide sequence: TGTGCCAGCAGCTCGTCCAGGATTAACTATGGCTACACCTTC. The entire variable domain, with the rest obtained from reference TRBV7-9 and TRBJ1-2, is as follows: DTGVSQNPRHKITKRGQNVTFRCDPISEHNRLYWYRQTLGQGPEFLTYFQNEAQLEKSRLLSDRFSAERPKGSFSTLEIQRTEQGDSAMYLCASSSSRINYGYTFGSGTRLTVV.

The V call is TRBV5-6, the J call TRBJ2-7; D remains ambiguous. CDR3 size: 14 residues. Germline CDR1 SGHDT, CDR2 YYEEEE. V lost 0 bases, J lost 3 bases, and 10 bases lay in between. CDR3 nucleotides: TGTGCCAGCAGCTTGGGCAGGCGAATCTACGAGCAGTACTTC. Amino acid sequence: CASSLGRRIYEQYF.

This clonotype has at least ten counts. This rearrangement joins TRBV28 to TRBJ2-7; 9 nucleotides match TRBD2. There are 16 residues in the CDR3. Germline CDR1 reads MDHEN; CDR2 reads SYDVKM. With 4 bases clipped from V and 3 bases from J, the junction kept 10 bases outside the gene matches. The CDR3, as DNA: TGTGCCAGCAGTTCCACCGGGACTAGCTCTATCTACGAGCAGTACTTC. Protein: CASSSTGTSSIYEQYF. Variable domain in full (rest from reference TRBV28 and TRBJ2-7): DVKVTQSSRYLVKRTGEKVFLECVQDMDHENMFWYRQDPGLGLRLIYFSYDVKMKEKGDIPEGYSVSREKKERFSLILESASTNQTSMYLCASSSTGTSSIYEQYFGPGTRLTVT.

On this clonotype: A read error may explain this, as a much larger clone is one base away. J is TRBJ1-1 and V is TRBV19; a weak D match, TRBD1 (5 bases). This CDR3 comprises 13 residues. Germline V gene lookup returns CDR1 LNHDA and CDR2 SQIVND (reference sequence). The CDR3 protein is CASIPGWNTEALF. In DNA, the CDR3 is TGTGCCAGTATCCCAGGGTGGAACACTGAAGCTTTGTTT.

This clonotype has a count of ten or more. The chain links TRBV27 to TRBJ2-7, with D possibly TRBD2 on 7 matching bases. CDR3 size: 15 residues. V dropped 9 bases and J dropped 0 bases, with 18 bases sitting between them. Germline loops: CDR1 MNHEY, CDR2 SMNVEV (reference sequence). CDR3 bases: TGTGCCAGTCGGGGGGCCAGGGAAAACTCCTACGAGCAGTACTTC. Residues: CASRGARENSYEQYF.

This clonotype has only a few counts. The CDR3 DNA is TGTGCCAGCAGCTCAAACCCGGGGACAGGGGACCAAGAGACCCAGTACTTC. It specifies CASSSNPGTGDQETQYF. The V call is TRBV7-8, the J call TRBJ2-5, with 10 bases identical to TRBD1. With V trimmed by 4 bases and J by 0 bases, 8 bases remained unmatched. The CDR3 has 17 residues. Germline assignment: CDR1 SGHVS and CDR2 FQNEAQ.

On this clonotype: A read error may be the cause here, since a much bigger clone is one base away. V is TRBV5-1 and J is TRBJ1-1; 8 nucleotides match TRBD1. The V gene end was trimmed by 4 bases and the J gene end by 0 bases; junction bases not matched to a gene: 5. This CDR3 contains 15 residues. Germline assignment: CDR1 SGHRS and CDR2 YFSETQ. In DNA form, the CDR3 reads TGCGCCAGCAGCGGGACAGGCCTTATGAACACTGAAGCTTTCTTT. Protein: CASSGTGLMNTEAFF.

Many counts were recorded for this clonotype. The chain is built from TRBV20-1 and TRBJ1-5; D gene uncertain. The CDR3 length is 12 residues. Trimming removed 1 base from V and 8 bases from J, with 9 bases in between. Per germline, CDR1 DFQATT and CDR2 SNEGSKA (reference sequence). In nucleotides, the CDR3 is TGCAGTGCTAGAGGATCGGCAGAGCCCCAGCATTTT. It translates to CSARGSAEPQHF.

A remark on this clonotype: This may arise from a read error, as a much more abundant clone is one base away. V is TRBV11-2 and J is TRBJ1-5, with 10 bases that match TRBD1. The CDR3 totals 19 residues. Germline V CDR1 and CDR2: SGHAT, FQNNGV. V was clipped by 6 bases and J by 0 bases; unmatched bases: 14. The CDR3 here is CASSTTKTGGPYSNQPQHF. The CDR3 DNA follows: TGTGCCAGCAGTACTACGAAGACAGGGGGCCCTTATAGCAATCAGCCCCAGCATTTT.

This clonotype was picked up many times. This chain connects TRBV5-1 to TRBJ1-1, with D possibly being TRBD1 (5 bases). The germline V gene encodes CDR1 SGHRS and CDR2 YFSETQ. CDR3 size: 14 residues. The V gene lost 1 base and the J gene lost 4 bases, with 11 bases spanning the gap. For the CDR3, the DNA is TGCGCCAGCAGCTTGACGGGGCAGGGCACTGAAGCTTTCTTT. The encoded protein is CASSLTGQGTEAFF.

In this sample, this clonotype turned up a few times. The chain has TRBV30 and TRBJ1-1; TRBD1 matches at 7 bases. V trimming: 3 bases; J trimming: 0 bases; junction bases outside the gene matches: 7. CDR1 and CDR2 from the germline V gene are GTSNPN and SVGIG (reference sequence). The CDR3 loop spans 15 amino acids. CDR3 protein: CAWSRRGLLNTEAFF. Written as DNA, the CDR3 is TGTGCCTGGAGCCGGAGGGGGCTCTTGAACACTGAAGCTTTCTTT.

Concerning this clonotype itself: This may be a read error: a much more frequent sequence differs by one nucleotide. The CDR3 is CASSRDPLAGELFF. The CDR3 DNA follows: TGTGCCTCCAGCAGAGATCCTTTGGCCGGGGAGCTGTTTTTT. This chain joins TRBV15 and TRBJ2-2; D call uncertain. From germline, CDR1 is LNHNV and CDR2 YYDKDF (reference sequence). The CDR3 totals 14 residues.

This clonotype has ten or more counts. The V and J genes are TRBV12-3 or TRBV12-4 and TRBJ2-6; D is possibly TRBD1 (5 bases). The V end lost 3 bases, the J end lost 0 bases, and 9 bases lay between the germline ends. The CDR3 sequence is 16 residues long. Here the CDR3 DNA reads TGTGCCAGCAGTTTCCCAGGGCGCTCTGGGGCCAACGTCCTGACTTTC. It codes for CASSFPGRSGANVLTF.

This clonotype was observed many times. The chain recombines TRBV27 with TRBJ2-2, with TRBD1 identical over 7 bases. Trimming took 2 bases from V and 0 from J; bases not matched to a gene: 12. The CDR3 contains 19 residues. Germline V gene lookup returns CDR1 MNHEY and CDR2 SMNVEV (reference sequence). The CDR3 is CASSLRSGQRLSNTGELFF. As DNA, the CDR3 is TGTGCCAGCAGTTTAAGATCGGGACAGAGACTTTCGAACACCGGGGAGCTGTTTTTT.

This chain's CDR3 is CASSKQGGPGYEQYF. In DNA form, the CDR3 reads TGTGCCAGCAGTAAACAGGGAGGGCCTGGCTACGAGCAGTACTTC. This chain links TRBV12-3 or TRBV12-4 with TRBJ2-7; D might be TRBD2 (7 bases). Between the trimmed V and J ends, which lost 5 bases and 3 bases, there was a span of 17 bases. The CDR3 extends over 15 amino acids.

This rearrangement joins TRBV28 to TRBJ1-1; TRBD1 is a possible D gene (5 bases). CDR1 and CDR2 (germline): MDHEN, SYDVKM. The CDR3 is 14 residues long. V shed 7 bases and J shed 10 bases, with 22 bases lying between them. The CDR3 region has the DNA TGTGCCAGCACCCCCCCGGAGGCCCCAAGGGGAGCTTTCTTT. Translated, it gives CASTPPEAPRGAFF. Combining the CDR3 with reference TRBV28 and TRBJ1-1 gives the whole variable domain DVKVTQSSRYLVKRTGEKVFLECVQDMDHENMFWYRQDPGLGLRLIYFSYDVKMKEKGDIPEGYSVSREKKERFSLILESASTNQTSMYLCASTPPEAPRGAFFGQGTRLTVV.

This clonotype was seen a few times. J is TRBJ2-7 and V is TRBV11-2, with 10 nucleotides matching TRBD2. J gave up 5 bases and V 2 bases, and 3 bases lay outside the gene matches. The CDR3 length is 14 residues. Germline CDR1 SGHAT, CDR2 FQNNGV. The CDR3 DNA follows: TGTGCCAGCAGCTTAACGACTAGCGGGCACGAGCAGTACTTC. This codes for CASSLTTSGHEQYF. The full variable domain, its missing parts supplied by reference TRBV11-2 and TRBJ2-7, is EAGVAQSPRYKIIEKRQSVAFWCNPISGHATLYWYQQILGQGPKLLIQFQNNGVVDDSQLPKDRFSAERLKGVDSTLKIQPAKLEDSAVYLCASSLTTSGHEQYFGPGTRLTVT.

The chain has TRBV5-6 and TRBJ2-2; D could derive from TRBD1 or TRBD2 (5 bases each). Germline CDR1 reads SGHDT; CDR2 reads YYEEEE. V lost 4 bases and J lost 3, with 13 bases in between. CDR3 length: 15 amino acids. The CDR3 region is CASSAPGRDTGELFF. The DNA of the CDR3 is TGTGCCAGCAGCGCCCCGGGACGGGACACCGGGGAGCTGTTTTTT.

The rearrangement uses TRBV4-1 and TRBJ2-1; TRBD1 agrees at 8 bases. This CDR3 has 16 amino acids. CDR1 is MGHRA, CDR2 YSYEKL, per germline. V shed 4 bases and J 7 bases; nucleotides not matched to a gene: 12. The CDR3 DNA reads as TGCGCCAGCAGCCGAGCCGGGACAGGCGTCGGGAATGAGCAGTTCTTC. Its protein is CASSRAGTGVGNEQFF.

There are many counts of this clonotype. The chain employs TRBV12-3 or TRBV12-4 and TRBJ1-3, with D possibly being TRBD1 (5 bases). Trimming shortened V by 2 bases and J by 2 bases, and 7 bases separated the two germline ends. This CDR3 contains 14 residues. The CDR3 here is CASSLLGPGNTIYF. The DNA of the CDR3 is TGTGCCAGCAGTTTATTGGGACCTGGAAACACCATATATTTT.